The 13 T cell receptor beta chains listed next were all sequenced from one sample in a study of T cell repertoires in cytomegalovirus infection. No cognate antigen is known for these TCRs. TCRdb redid the calling of the reads with MiXCR, one entry per CDR3 protein. The table lists around 430,000 distinct CDR3 sequences, roughly 43% of them singletons. The source was cultured PBMCs, collected from culture after CMV antigen stimulation. The receptors come from a human donor in good health (CMV status not recorded). Some clones in this sample may be carry-over from other donors' samples.

The CDR3 loop is CASSLRRASSGSTDTQYF. Here the CDR3 DNA reads TGTGCCAGCAGCTTGCGGCGTGCTTCTAGCGGCAGCACAGATACGCAGTATTTT. The V call is TRBV5-4, the J call TRBJ2-3; 7 bases line up with TRBD2. CDR1 and CDR2 from the germline V gene are SGHNT and YYREEE (reference sequence). The V and J ends lost 1 base and 0 bases, in that order; junction bases with no gene match: 11. There are 18 residues in the CDR3.

This chain uses TRBV10-3 with TRBJ2-7; possibly TRBD1 for D (6 bases). The V gene lost 3 bases and the J gene lost 4 bases, with 10 bases spanning the gap. The germline V gene encodes CDR1 ENHRY and CDR2 SYGVKD. CDR3 length equals 13 residues. The CDR3: CAISEQGGYEQYF. CDR3 bases: TGTGCCATCAGTGAACAGGGCGGGTACGAGCAGTACTTC.

This clonotype was recorded a few times. CDR3 region: CASSLAKAGATYEQYF. CDR3 coding DNA: TGTGCCAGCAGTTTAGCGAAAGCGGGAGCCACCTACGAGCAGTACTTC. The chain joins TRBV12-3 or TRBV12-4 to TRBJ2-7, with TRBD2 matching 8 bases. The CDR3 is 16 residues long. The V and J ends lost 0 bases and 2 bases, in that order; junction bases with no gene match: 6.

V gene TRBV7-2 combines with J gene TRBJ2-5, with D possibly TRBD2 on 6 matching bases. Looked up from germline, CDR1 is SGHTA and CDR2 is FQGNSA. Between the trimmed V and J ends, which lost 2 bases and 3 bases, there was a span of 40 bases. The CDR3 loop spans 24 amino acids. This chain's CDR3 is CASSLPLREAPGEGWIFPEETQYF. The CDR3 DNA follows: TGTGCCAGCAGCTTACCGCTAAGGGAGGCCCCGGGAGAGGGGTGGATTTTCCCGGAAGAGACCCAGTACTTC.

This chain connects TRBV7-8 to TRBJ1-1; tentatively, D is TRBD1 (5 bases). The CDR3 spans 15 residues. CDR1 SGHVS and CDR2 FQNEAQ come from the germline V gene. The V and J ends lost 1 base and 0 bases respectively, with 9 bases between them. The chain's CDR3 is CASSLERGMNTEAFF. Here the CDR3 DNA reads TGTGCCAGCAGCTTAGAGCGGGGGATGAACACTGAAGCTTTCTTT.

The V call is TRBV7-2, the J call TRBJ2-7; D remains unclear. The CDR3 is 14 amino acids. Germline V gene sequence: CDR1 SGHTA, CDR2 FQGNSA. Trimming left V 4 bases short and J 0 bases short, with 10 bases between. CDR3 loop: CASSWSADSYEQYF. In DNA form, the CDR3 reads TGTGCCAGCAGCTGGTCGGCGGACTCCTACGAGCAGTACTTC.

This chain connects TRBV4-2 to TRBJ1-1; TRBD1 is a possible D gene (6 bases). V gave up 1 base and J gave up 7 bases, with 10 bases separating them. The CDR3 is 13 residues long. Germline lookup yields CDR1 LGHNA and CDR2 YNFKEQ. The CDR3 nucleotides read TGTGCCAGCAGCCAAGGGACAGCCAGTGAAGCTTTCTTT. Protein product: CASSQGTASEAFF.

This clonotype was picked up one time. The chain carries TRBV6-5 and TRBJ1-2, with 7 bases that match TRBD1. This CDR3 contains 14 residues. CDR1 is MNHEY and CDR2 is SVGAGI in the germline V gene. Trimming at V came to 4 bases and at J to 4 bases, leaving 6 bases not matched to a gene. The CDR3: CASSWRGRGYGYTF. The CDR3 DNA reads TGTGCCAGCAGTTGGAGGGGGCGCGGCTATGGCTACACCTTC.

This chain links TRBV6-2 or TRBV6-3 with TRBJ2-7, with 9 bases lining up with TRBD2. CDR3 length: 13 residues. The germline V gene encodes CDR1 MNHEY and CDR2 SVGEGT. The ends lost 9 bases at V and 4 bases at J; junction bases unmatched: 7. CDR3 in amino acids: CASLTSGEYEQYF. Here the CDR3 DNA reads TGTGCCAGTCTGACTAGCGGAGAGTACGAGCAGTACTTC.

The CDR3 sequence: CASSLGPSGGELFF. The CDR3 coding sequence is TGTGCCAGCAGCTTAGGCCCTTCAGGGGGGGAGCTGTTTTTT. The genes are TRBV11-2 and TRBJ2-2; possibly TRBD1 for D (5 bases). Trimming left V 1 base short and J 8 bases short, with 11 bases between. The CDR3 sequence is 14 residues long. CDR1 SGHAT and CDR2 FQNNGV come from the germline V gene.

The chain joins TRBV6-1 to TRBJ1-3; D is possibly TRBD1 (6 bases). The CDR3 covers 16 residues. Trimming took 6 bases from V and 0 from J, leaving 15 bases between them. Germline assignment: CDR1 MNHNS and CDR2 SASEGT. CDR3 sequence reads: CASSLGQPFSGNTIYF. CDR3 DNA: TGTGCCAGCAGCTTAGGACAGCCCTTCTCTGGAAACACCATATATTTT.

The chain joins TRBV27 to TRBJ2-3; possibly TRBD1 or TRBD2 for D (6 bases each). Germline CDR1 MNHEY, CDR2 SMNVEV (reference sequence). The CDR3 is 14 amino acids. V dropped 1 base and J dropped 5 bases, with 10 bases sitting between them. The CDR3 spells CASSLFRGGDTQYF. CDR3 coding DNA: TGTGCCAGCAGTTTATTCAGGGGAGGAGATACGCAGTATTTT.

The rearrangement joins TRBV27 to TRBJ2-7, with a tentative D call TRBD2 (5 bases). Looked up from germline, CDR1 is MNHEY and CDR2 is SMNVEV (reference sequence). Between the trimmed V and J ends, which lost 0 bases and 6 bases, there was a span of 9 bases. The CDR3 spans 13 residues. CDR3 sequence reads: CASSLSRVSEQYF. The CDR3 DNA reads TGTGCCAGCAGTTTATCGAGGGTAAGCGAGCAGTACTTC.